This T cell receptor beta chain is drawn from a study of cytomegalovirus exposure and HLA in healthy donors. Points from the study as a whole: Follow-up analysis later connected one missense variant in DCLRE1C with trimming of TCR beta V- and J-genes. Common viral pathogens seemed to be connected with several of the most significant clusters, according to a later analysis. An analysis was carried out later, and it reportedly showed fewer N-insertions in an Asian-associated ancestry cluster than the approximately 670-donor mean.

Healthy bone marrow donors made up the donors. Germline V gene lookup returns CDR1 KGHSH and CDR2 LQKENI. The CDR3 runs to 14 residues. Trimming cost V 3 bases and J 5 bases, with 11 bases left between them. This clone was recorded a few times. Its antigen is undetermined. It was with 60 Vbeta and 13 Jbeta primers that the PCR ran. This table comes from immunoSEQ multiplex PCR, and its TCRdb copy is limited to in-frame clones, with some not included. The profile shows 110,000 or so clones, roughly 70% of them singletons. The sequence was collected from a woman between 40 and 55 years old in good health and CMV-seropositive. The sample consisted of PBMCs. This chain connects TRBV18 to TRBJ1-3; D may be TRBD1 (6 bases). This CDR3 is CASSPQQGRNTIYF. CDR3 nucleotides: TGTGCCAGCTCACCGCAACAGGGTAGAAACACCATATATTTT.